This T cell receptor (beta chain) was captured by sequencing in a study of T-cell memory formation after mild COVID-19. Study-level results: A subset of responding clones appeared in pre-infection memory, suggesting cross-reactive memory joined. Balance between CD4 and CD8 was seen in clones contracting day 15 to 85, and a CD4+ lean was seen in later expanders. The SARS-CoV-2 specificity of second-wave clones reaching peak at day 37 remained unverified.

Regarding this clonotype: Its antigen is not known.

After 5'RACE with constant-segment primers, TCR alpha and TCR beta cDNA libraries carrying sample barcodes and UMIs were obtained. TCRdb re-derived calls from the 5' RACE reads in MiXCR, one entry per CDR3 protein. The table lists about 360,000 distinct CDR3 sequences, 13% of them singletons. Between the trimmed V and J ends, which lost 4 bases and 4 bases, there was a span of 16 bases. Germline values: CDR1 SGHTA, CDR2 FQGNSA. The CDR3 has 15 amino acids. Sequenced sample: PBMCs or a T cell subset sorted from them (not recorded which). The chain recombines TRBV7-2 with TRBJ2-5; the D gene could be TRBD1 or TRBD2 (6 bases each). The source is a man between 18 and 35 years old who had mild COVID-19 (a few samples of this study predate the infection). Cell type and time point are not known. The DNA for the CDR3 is TGTGCCAGCAGCTCCCCGGGGGCGCTCAGAGAGACCCAGTACTTC. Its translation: CASSSPGALRETQYF.